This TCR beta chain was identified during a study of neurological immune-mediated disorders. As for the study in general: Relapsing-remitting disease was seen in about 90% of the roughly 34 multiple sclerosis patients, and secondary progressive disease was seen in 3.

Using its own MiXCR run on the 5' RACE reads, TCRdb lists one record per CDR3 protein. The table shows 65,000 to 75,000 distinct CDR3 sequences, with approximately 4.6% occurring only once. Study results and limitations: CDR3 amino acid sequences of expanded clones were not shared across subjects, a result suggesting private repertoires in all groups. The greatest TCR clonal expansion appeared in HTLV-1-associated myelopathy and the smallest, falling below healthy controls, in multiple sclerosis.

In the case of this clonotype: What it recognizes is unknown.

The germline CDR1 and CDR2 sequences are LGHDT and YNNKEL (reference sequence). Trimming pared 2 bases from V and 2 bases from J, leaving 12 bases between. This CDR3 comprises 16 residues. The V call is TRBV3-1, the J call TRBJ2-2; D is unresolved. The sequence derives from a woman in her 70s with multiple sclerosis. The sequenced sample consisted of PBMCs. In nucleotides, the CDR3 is TGTGCCAGCAGCCAATATCTACAGAAAAACACCGGGGAGCTGTTTTTT. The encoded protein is CASSQYLQKNTGELFF. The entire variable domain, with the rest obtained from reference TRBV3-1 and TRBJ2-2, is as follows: DTAVSQTPKYLVTQMGNDKSIKCEQNLGHDTMYWYKQDSKKFLKIMFSYNNKELIINETVPNRFSPKSPDKAHLNLHINSLELGDSAVYFCASSQYLQKNTGELFFGEGSRLTVL.